The TCR beta chain under discussion was sequenced for a study of cytomegalovirus exposure and HLA in healthy donors. Broader study findings: The only immune exposure information that was available was CMV serostatus.

Trimming shortened V by 5 bases and J by 7 bases, and 21 bases separated the two germline ends. Germline V CDR1 and CDR2: LNHNV, YYDKDF (reference sequence). The CDR3 length is 16 residues. Points on this clone: Its cognate antigen is unknown.

Primers for the PCR totalled 60 Vbeta and 13 Jbeta. Per the original methods: Around 10 million shared chains were among 80 million or so unique TCR beta chains counted in a later analysis. Produced via immunoSEQ multiplex PCR; TCRdb's table is partial and in-frame only. V, J and clone size were drawn from that table, and D and trimming were deduced from the DNA. Among 76,000 or so clones listed, around 70% were seen once. Sequenced input: PBMCs. The receptor comes from a middle-aged woman in good health and CMV-seropositive. The chain recombines TRBV15 with TRBJ1-3, with D possibly being TRBD1 (5 bases). The CDR3 DNA reads TGTGCCACCAGCCCCCAGGGAGGGCCCACTTGGAACACCATATATTTT. Its protein is CATSPQGGPTWNTIYF.